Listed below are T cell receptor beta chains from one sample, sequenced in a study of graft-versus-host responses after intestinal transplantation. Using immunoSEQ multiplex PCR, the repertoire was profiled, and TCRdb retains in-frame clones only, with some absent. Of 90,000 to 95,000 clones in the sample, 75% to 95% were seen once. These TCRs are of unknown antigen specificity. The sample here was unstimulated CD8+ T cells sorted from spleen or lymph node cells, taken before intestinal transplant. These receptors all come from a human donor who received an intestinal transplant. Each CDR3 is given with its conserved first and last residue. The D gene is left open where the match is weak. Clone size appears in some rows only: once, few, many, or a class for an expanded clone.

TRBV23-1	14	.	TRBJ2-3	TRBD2	CARTSGKGTDTQYF	TGCGCCAGGACTAGCGGGAAAGGTACAGATACGCAGTATTTT
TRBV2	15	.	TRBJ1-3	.	CASTLLRISGNTIYF	TGTGCCAGCACCTTACTCCGGATCTCTGGAAACACCATATATTTT
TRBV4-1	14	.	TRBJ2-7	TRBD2	CASSTRLAGYEQYF	TGCGCCAGCAGCACCCGACTAGCAGGGTACGAGCAGTACTTC
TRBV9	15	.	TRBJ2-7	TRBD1	CASSESTGSSYEQYF	TGTGCCAGCAGCGAATCGACAGGGAGCTCCTACGAGCAGTACTTC
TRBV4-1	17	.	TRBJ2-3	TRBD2	CASSQFDGGATTDTQYF	TGCGCCAGCAGCCAGTTTGACGGGGGGGCAACCACAGATACGCAGTATTTT
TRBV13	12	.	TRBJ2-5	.	CASSERSETQYF	TGTGCCAGCAGCGAACGGTCAGAGACCCAGTACTTC
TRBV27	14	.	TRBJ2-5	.	CASRPGRPRETQYF	TGTGCCAGCAGGCCGGGACGGCCGAGGGAGACCCAGTACTTC
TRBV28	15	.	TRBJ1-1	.	CASSFRVLENTEAFF	TGTGCCAGCAGTTTCCGGGTCCTGGAGAACACTGAAGCTTTCTTT
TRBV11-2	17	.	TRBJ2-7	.	CASSGPGPSLSSYEQYF	TGTGCCAGCAGCGGACCGGGACCGTCCCTTAGCTCCTACGAGCAGTACTTC
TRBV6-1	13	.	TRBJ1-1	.	CASSTAGTTEAFF	TGTGCCAGCTCGACAGCGGGGACGACTGAAGCTTTCTTT
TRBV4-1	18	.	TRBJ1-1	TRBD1	CASSQEPRTGTLNTEAFF	TGCGCCAGCAGCCAAGAGCCAAGGACAGGAACTTTGAACACTGAAGCTTTCTTT
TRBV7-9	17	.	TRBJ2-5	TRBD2	CASSLPPSGGEQETQYF	TGTGCCAGCAGCCTACCCCCTAGCGGGGGGGAGCAAGAGACCCAGTACTTC
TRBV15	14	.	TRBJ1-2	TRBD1	CATSTDRAYYGYTF	TGTGCCACCAGCACCGACAGGGCCTACTATGGCTACACCTTC
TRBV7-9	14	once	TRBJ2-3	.	CASSPRDFTDTQYF	TGTGCCAGCAGCCCCCGGGACTTCACAGATACGCAGTATTTT
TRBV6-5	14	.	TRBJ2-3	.	CASSYSGGTDTQYF	TGTGCCAGCAGTTACTCAGGGGGCACAGATACGCAGTATTTT
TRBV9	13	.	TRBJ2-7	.	CASGREYSYEQYF	TGTGCCAGCGGTAGGGAATATTCCTACGAGCAGTACTTC
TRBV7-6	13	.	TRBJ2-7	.	CASTPGTPYEQYF	TGTGCCAGCACGCCCGGGACCCCCTACGAGCAGTACTTC
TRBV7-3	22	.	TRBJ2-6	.	CASSLTGGVSDGVHSGANVLTF	TGTGCCAGCAGCTTAACGGGGGGCGTCTCTGATGGTGTTCACTCTGGGGCCAACGTCCTGACTTTC
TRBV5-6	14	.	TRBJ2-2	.	CASSLGTITGELFF	TGTGCCAGCAGCCTAGGGACGATCACCGGGGAGCTGTTTTTT
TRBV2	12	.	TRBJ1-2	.	CASSEPNYGYTF	TGTGCCAGCAGTGAGCCGAACTATGGCTACACCTTC
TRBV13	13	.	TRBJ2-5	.	CASSQWGWETQYF	TGTGCCAGCAGCCAATGGGGGTGGGAGACCCAGTACTTC
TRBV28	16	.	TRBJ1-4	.	CASSFRGGGEREKLFF	TGTGCCAGCAGTTTTCGCGGCGGGGGCGAGAGGGAAAAACTGTTTTTT
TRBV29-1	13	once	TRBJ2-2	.	CSVGTGLGGELFF	TGCAGCGTTGGTACGGGCCTAGGCGGGGAGCTGTTTTTT
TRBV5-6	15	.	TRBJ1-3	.	CASSFWEELGNTIYF	TGTGCCAGCAGCTTTTGGGAGGAACTTGGAAACACCATATATTTT
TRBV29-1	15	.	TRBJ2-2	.	CSVEDPQAFPGELFF	TGCAGCGTTGAAGATCCACAGGCCTTCCCCGGGGAGCTGTTTTTT
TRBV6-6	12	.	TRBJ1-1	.	CASSRGSTEAFF	TGTGCCAGCAGTCGGGGTTCTACTGAAGCTTTCTTT
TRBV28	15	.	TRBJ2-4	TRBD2	CASIPGTSAKNIQYF	TGTGCCAGCATACCCGGGACTAGTGCCAAAAACATTCAGTACTTC
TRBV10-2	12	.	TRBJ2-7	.	CASSAGPYEQYF	TGCGCCAGCAGTGCGGGACCCTACGAGCAGTACTTC
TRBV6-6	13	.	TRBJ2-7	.	CASSYSVLDEQYF	TGTGCCAGCAGTTACTCGGTCTTGGACGAGCAGTACTTC
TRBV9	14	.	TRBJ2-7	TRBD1	CASSVGQGAYEQYF	TGTGCCAGCAGCGTGGGACAGGGGGCCTACGAGCAGTACTTC
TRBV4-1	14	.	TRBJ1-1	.	CASSQDFAGTEAFF	TGCGCCAGCAGCCAAGATTTCGCCGGGACTGAAGCTTTCTTT
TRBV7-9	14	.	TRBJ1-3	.	CASRDGTIGNTIYF	TGTGCCAGCAGGGACGGGACGATCGGAAACACCATATATTTT
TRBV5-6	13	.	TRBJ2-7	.	CASSLGESWEQYF	TGTGCCAGCAGCTTGGGGGAAAGTTGGGAGCAGTACTTC
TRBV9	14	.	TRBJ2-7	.	CASSVGAGSYEQYF	TGTGCCAGCAGCGTAGGGGCGGGCAGCTACGAGCAGTACTTC
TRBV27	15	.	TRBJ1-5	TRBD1	CASSLGGQSNQPQHF	TGTGCCAGCAGTTTGGGGGGACAGAGCAATCAGCCCCAGCATTTT
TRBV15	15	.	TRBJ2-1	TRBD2	CATSKRLAGENEQFF	TGTGCCACCAGCAAGAGACTAGCGGGAGAGAATGAGCAGTTCTTC
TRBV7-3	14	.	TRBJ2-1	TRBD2	CASSPTGGGLEQFF	TGTGCCAGCAGCCCCACGGGAGGCGGCCTTGAGCAGTTCTTC
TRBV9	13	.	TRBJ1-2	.	CASSSQDAYGYTF	TGTGCCAGCAGCTCCCAGGACGCCTATGGCTACACCTTC
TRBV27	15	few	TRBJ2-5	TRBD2	CASGTSGGAQETQYF	TGTGCCAGCGGGACTAGCGGCGGGGCGCAAGAGACCCAGTACTTC
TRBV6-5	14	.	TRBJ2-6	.	CASSSDSGANVLTF	TGTGCCAGCAGTTCAGACTCTGGGGCCAACGTCCTGACTTTC
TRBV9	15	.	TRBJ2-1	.	CASSGRPRDRNEQFF	TGTGCCAGCAGCGGAAGACCTCGAGATCGTAATGAGCAGTTCTTC
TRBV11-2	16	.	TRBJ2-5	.	CASSAHPTDSQETQYF	TGTGCCAGCAGCGCTCATCCAACGGACAGCCAAGAGACCCAGTACTTC
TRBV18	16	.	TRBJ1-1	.	CASSYRVKTVYTEAFF	TGTGCCAGCTCATACAGGGTAAAGACTGTGTACACTGAAGCTTTCTTT
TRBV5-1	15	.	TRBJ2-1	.	CASSLVEGSWDEQFF	TGCGCCAGCAGCTTGGTGGAGGGTTCATGGGATGAGCAGTTCTTC
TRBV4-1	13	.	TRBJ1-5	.	CASSQYGNQPQHF	TGCGCCAGCAGCCAGTACGGGAATCAGCCCCAGCATTTT
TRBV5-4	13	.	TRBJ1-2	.	CASRRTGFRGYTF	TGTGCCAGCAGGCGCACAGGGTTTCGTGGCTACACCTTC
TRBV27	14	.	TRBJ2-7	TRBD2	CASRPGLAAYEQYF	TGTGCCAGCAGACCGGGACTAGCGGCCTACGAGCAGTACTTC
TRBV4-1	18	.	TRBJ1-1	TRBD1	CASSQEYLTGTANTEAFF	TGCGCCAGCAGCCAAGAGTACCTCACCGGGACAGCGAACACTGAAGCTTTCTTT